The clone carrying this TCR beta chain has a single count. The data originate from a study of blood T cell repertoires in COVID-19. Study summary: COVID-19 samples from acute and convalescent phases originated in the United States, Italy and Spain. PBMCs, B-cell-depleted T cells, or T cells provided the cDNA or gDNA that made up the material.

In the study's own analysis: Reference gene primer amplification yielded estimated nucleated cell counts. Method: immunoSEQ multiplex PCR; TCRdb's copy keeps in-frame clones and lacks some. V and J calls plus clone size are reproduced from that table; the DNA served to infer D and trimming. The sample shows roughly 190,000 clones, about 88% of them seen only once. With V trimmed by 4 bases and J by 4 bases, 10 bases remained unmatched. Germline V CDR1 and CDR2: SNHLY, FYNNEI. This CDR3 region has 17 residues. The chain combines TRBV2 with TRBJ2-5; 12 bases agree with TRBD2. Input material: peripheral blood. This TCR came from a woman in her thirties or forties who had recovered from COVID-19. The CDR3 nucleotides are TGTGCCAGCAGTGGGCTAGCGGGAGGGCCGGGCGTAGAGACCCAGTACTTC. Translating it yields CASSGLAGGPGVETQYF.